This TCR beta chain stems from a study of cytomegalovirus exposure and HLA in healthy donors. The PCR employed 60 Vbeta primers together with 13 Jbeta primers. Clones were read by immunoSEQ multiplex PCR, and TCRdb kept only the in-frame ones, dropping some. Counted here are about 130,000 clones, about three quarters occurring once; the ten biggest clones make up 3% to 4.5%. The study sampled nominally healthy donors, though unrecorded immune exposures were likely. The TCR was taken from a young man in good health and CMV-seronegative. Sequencing was performed on PBMCs.

CDR3 residues: CAISGGPNRDTQYF. The CDR3 nucleotides read TGTGCCATCTCAGGGGGTCCGAATAGAGATACGCAGTATTTT. V is TRBV10-3 and J is TRBJ2-3; the match to TRBD1 covers 7 bases. Trimming removed 8 bases from V and 5 bases from J; junction bases left unmatched: 10. CDR1 and CDR2 from the germline V gene are ENHRY and SYGVKD. The CDR3 totals 14 residues.